The 8 T cell receptor beta chains below come from one sample, sequenced in a study of blood T cell repertoires in COVID-19. Some clones are missing from TCRdb's copy, which holds only in-frame ones; the method was immunoSEQ multiplex PCR. This sample has around 170,000 clones, with 88% found just once. Sequencing was carried out using PBMCs or T cells enriched from blood (not recorded which). The receptors were sampled from a woman between 18 and 29 years old who had recovered from COVID-19.

V usage is TRBV6-2 or TRBV6-3 and J usage is TRBJ1-2; tentative D call: TRBD1 (6 bases). The length of the CDR3 is 14 residues. Germline lookup yields CDR1 MNHEY and CDR2 SVGEGT. Between the trimmed V and J ends, which lost 5 bases and 5 bases, there was a span of 15 bases. The CDR3 loop is CASSPDSPSYGYTF. CDR3 nucleotide sequence: TGTGCCAGCAGTCCGGACAGCCCCTCTTATGGCTACACCTTC.

The chain combines TRBV11-3 with TRBJ2-3; 9 bases are a match to TRBD1. The CDR3 sequence is 15 residues long. The germline gives CDR1 SGHNT, CDR2 YENEEA. Trimming took 5 bases from V and 1 from J; bases not matched to a gene: 4. The CDR3: CASSPRQGGTDTQYF. The CDR3 coding sequence is TGTGCCAGCAGCCCAAGACAGGGGGGCACAGATACGCAGTATTTT.

This chain joins TRBV3-1 (or the pseudogene TRBV3-2) and TRBJ1-4, with 10 bases that match TRBD1. Germline V gives CDR1 LGHDT, CDR2 YNNKEL (reference sequence). J was trimmed by 11 bases and V by 4 bases; bases with no gene match: 10. CDR3 length: 15 residues. CDR3 nucleotides: TGTGCCAGCAGCCGAGTCCGGGACAGGGGTTCCAAACTGTTTTTT. It codes for CASSRVRDRGSKLFF.

The J gene is TRBJ1-2, the V gene TRBV4-2, with unresolved D. Trimming left V 4 bases short and J 6 bases short, with 18 bases between. This CDR3 has 15 amino acids. The germline CDR1 and CDR2 sequences are LGHNA and YNFKEQ. The CDR3 DNA reads as TGTGCCAGCAGCCCCTATCGGGAGGTAATGAATGGCTACACCTTC. Encoded protein: CASSPYREVMNGYTF.

The chain uses TRBV7-9 and TRBJ2-2; no firm D call. Trimming removed 5 bases from V and 1 base from J, with 8 bases in between. This CDR3 is built from 14 residues. In germline, CDR1 is SEHNR, CDR2 FQNEAQ (reference sequence). CDR3 protein: CASSPTGNTGELFF. The CDR3 region has the DNA TGTGCCAGCAGCCCGACGGGGAACACCGGGGAGCTGTTTTTT.

The V gene is TRBV30, the J gene TRBJ1-1; D gene ambiguous. V lost 2 bases and J 0 bases, leaving 4 bases between the germline ends. The CDR3 contains 12 residues. CDR1 is GTSNPN, CDR2 SVGIG, per germline (reference sequence). The CDR3 nucleotides are TGTGCCTGGAGTTTAATGAACACTGAAGCTTTCTTT. Amino acids: CAWSLMNTEAFF.

V and J are TRBV28 and TRBJ2-1; 7 bases map to TRBD2. Per the germline V gene, CDR1 is MDHEN and CDR2 is SYDVKM. The V gene end was trimmed by 5 bases and the J gene end by 6 bases; junction bases not matched to a gene: 16. The CDR3 consists of 17 residues. CDR3 sequence: CASSPRWWREIGNEQFF. The CDR3 DNA follows: TGTGCCAGCAGTCCTCGCTGGTGGCGGGAGATCGGCAATGAGCAGTTCTTC.

The chain recombines TRBV2 with TRBJ2-7; D is possibly TRBD1 (6 bases). The germline CDR1 and CDR2 sequences are SNHLY and FYNNEI. The CDR3 is 13 residues long. V was pared by 4 bases and J by 4 bases, with 11 bases between. As DNA, the CDR3 is TGTGCCAGCAGTGCCAGGGGCCCTTACGAGCAGTACTTC. This translates into CASSARGPYEQYF.